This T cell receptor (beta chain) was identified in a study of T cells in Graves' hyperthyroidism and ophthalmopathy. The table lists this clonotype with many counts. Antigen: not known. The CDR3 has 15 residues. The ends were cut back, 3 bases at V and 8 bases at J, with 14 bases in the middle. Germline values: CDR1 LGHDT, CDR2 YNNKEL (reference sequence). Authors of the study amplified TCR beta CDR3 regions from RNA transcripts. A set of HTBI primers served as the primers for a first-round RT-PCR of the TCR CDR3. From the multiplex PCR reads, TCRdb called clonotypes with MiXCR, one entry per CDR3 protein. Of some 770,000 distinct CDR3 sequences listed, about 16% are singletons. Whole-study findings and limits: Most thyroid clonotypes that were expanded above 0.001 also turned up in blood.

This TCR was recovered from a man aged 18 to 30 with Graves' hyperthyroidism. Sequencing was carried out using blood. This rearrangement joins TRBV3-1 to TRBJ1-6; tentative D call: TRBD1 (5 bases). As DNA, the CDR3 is TGTGCCAGCAGCCAGCGTCAGGGTCGAGATTCACCCCTCCACTTT. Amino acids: CASSQRQGRDSPLHF.